The clone carrying this T cell receptor (beta chain) showed up just a few times. Its antigen is as yet unknown. Being one base from a much bigger clone, this may be a read error. Germline lookup yields CDR1 MDHEN and CDR2 SYDVKM. This CDR3 is built from 14 residues. This sample is drawn from a study of glioma-infiltrating T cells. The iRepertoire nested amplicon-rescue multiplex PCR amplified TCR alpha and beta CDR3s from RNA. One-step reverse transcription and amplification started from around 100-400 ng of tissue mRNA or PBMC total RNA. TCRdb reprocessed the multiplex PCR reads with MiXCR, giving one entry per CDR3 protein. Of over 2,500 distinct CDR3 sequences detected, roughly two fifths appear once; the ten largest clones hold roughly half. Study-level points and caveats: Very few CDR3 sequences were shared between tissue and blood.

This sequence joins TRBV28 and TRBJ2-7; 8 positions agree with TRBD2. The sample consisted of glioma tissue, nonneoplastic brain tissue, or PBMCs (not recorded which). The sequence derives from a human donor with low-grade glioma or glioblastoma, undergoing nonglioma brain surgery, or in good health (not recorded which). Here the CDR3 reads CASSSVGGAYGQYF. CDR3 nucleotides: TGTGCCAGCAGTTCAGTCGGGGGGGCCTACGGGCAGTACTTC.